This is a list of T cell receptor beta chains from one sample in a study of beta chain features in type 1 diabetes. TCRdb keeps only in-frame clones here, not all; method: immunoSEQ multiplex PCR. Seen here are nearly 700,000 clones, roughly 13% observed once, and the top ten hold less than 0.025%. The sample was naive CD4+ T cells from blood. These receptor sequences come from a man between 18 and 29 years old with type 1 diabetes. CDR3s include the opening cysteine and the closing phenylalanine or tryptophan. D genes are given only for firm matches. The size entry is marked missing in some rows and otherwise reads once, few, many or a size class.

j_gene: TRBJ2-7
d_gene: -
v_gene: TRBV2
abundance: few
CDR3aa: CASSEGRAGFPYEQYF
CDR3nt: TGTGCCAGCAGTGAAGGGAGGGCAGGGTTCCCCTACGAGCAGTACTTC

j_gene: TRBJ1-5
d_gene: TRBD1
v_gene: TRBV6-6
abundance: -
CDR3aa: CASSTGQGNQPQHF
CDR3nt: TGTGCCAGCAGTACAGGACAGGGCAATCAGCCCCAGCATTTT

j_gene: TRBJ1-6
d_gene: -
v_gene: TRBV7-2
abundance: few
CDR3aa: CASSPRGWDSPLHF
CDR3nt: TGTGCCAGCAGCCCCCGGGGGTGGGATTCACCCCTCCACTTT

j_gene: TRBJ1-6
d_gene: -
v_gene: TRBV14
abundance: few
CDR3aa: CASSQTWGGVYNSPLHF
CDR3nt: TGTGCCAGCAGCCAAACATGGGGGGGCGTCTATAATTCACCCCTCCACTTT

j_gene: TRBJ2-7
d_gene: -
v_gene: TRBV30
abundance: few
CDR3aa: CAWTRDRPYEQYF
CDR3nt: TGTGCCTGGACTCGGGACCGGCCCTACGAGCAGTACTTC

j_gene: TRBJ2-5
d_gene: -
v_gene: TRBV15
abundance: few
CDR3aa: CATSRVTTGAQETQYF
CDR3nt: TGTGCCACCAGCAGAGTAACGACGGGGGCCCAAGAGACCCAGTACTTC

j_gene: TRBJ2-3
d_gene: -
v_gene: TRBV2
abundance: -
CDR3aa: CASIAGFTDTQYF
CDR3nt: TGTGCCAGCATCGCAGGGTTCACAGATACGCAGTATTTT

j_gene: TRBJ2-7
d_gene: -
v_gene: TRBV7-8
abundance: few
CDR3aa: CASSLQTYSYEQYF
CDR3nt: TGTGCCAGCAGCTTGCAGACATACTCCTACGAGCAGTACTTC

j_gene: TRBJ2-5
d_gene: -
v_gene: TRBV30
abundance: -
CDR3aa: CAWSVSRPGLAQYF
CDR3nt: TGTGCCTGGAGTGTAAGTCGTCCGGGTTTGGCCCAGTACTTC

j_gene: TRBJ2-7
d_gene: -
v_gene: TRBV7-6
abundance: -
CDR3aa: CASSPPGIRRGEQYF
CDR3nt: TGTGCCAGCAGCCCCCCAGGGATTCGAAGGGGGGAGCAGTACTTC

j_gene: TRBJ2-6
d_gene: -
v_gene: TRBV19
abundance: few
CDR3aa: CASIPGHAGANVLTF
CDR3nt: TGTGCCAGTATCCCAGGACATGCTGGGGCCAACGTCCTGACTTTC

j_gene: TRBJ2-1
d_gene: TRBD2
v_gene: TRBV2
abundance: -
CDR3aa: CASSEPRKTSEYNEQFF
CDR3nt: TGTGCCAGCAGTGAGCCCCGGAAGACTAGCGAATACAATGAGCAGTTCTTC

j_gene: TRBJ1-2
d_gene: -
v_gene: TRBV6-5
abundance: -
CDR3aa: CASTHGGAGYTF
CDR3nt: TGTGCCAGCACCCACGGGGGGGCTGGCTACACCTTC

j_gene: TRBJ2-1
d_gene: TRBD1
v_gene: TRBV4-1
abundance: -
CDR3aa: CASSQGRTGVATLEQFF
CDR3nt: TGCGCCAGCAGCCAAGGAAGGACAGGGGTCGCCACATTAGAGCAGTTCTTC

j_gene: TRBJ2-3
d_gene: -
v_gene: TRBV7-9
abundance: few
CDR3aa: CASSSGVQADTQYF
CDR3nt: TGTGCCAGCAGCTCAGGGGTGCAGGCAGATACGCAGTATTTT

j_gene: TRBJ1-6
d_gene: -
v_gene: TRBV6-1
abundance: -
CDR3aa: CASSEIPGQNSPLHF
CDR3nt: TGTGCCAGCAGTGAGATCCCCGGACAGAATTCACCCCTCCACTTT

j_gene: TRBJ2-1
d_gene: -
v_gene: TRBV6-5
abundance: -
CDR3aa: CASRRAGTNEQFF
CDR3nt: TGTGCCAGCAGACGGGCAGGGACCAATGAGCAGTTCTTC

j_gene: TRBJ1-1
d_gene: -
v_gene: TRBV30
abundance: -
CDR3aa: CAWSVGAVEAFF
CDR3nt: TGTGCCTGGAGTGTTGGGGCTGTTGAAGCTTTCTTT

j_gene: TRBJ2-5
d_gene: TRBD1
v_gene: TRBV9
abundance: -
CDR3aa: CASSATGAQETQYF
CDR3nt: TGTGCCAGCAGCGCCACAGGGGCCCAAGAGACCCAGTACTTC

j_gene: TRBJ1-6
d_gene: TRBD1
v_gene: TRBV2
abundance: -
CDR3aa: CASGPQGADNSPLHF
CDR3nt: TGTGCCAGCGGACCCCAGGGGGCGGATAATTCACCCCTCCACTTT

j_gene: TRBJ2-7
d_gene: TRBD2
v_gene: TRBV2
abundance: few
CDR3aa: CANGRTSGYEQYF
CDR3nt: TGTGCCAATGGACGGACTAGCGGGTACGAGCAGTACTTC

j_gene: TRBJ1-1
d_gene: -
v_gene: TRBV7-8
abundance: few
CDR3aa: CASSFGNTEAFF
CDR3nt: TGTGCCAGCAGCTTCGGGAACACTGAAGCTTTCTTT

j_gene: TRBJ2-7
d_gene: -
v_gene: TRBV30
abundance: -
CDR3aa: CAWSPRIGQRSSYEQYF
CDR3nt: TGTGCCTGGAGTCCCAGGATAGGCCAGAGAAGCTCCTACGAGCAGTACTTC